Shown below are 7 T cell receptor beta chains from a single sample sequenced in a study of T cells in localized non-small cell lung cancer. Method: immunoSEQ multiplex PCR; TCRdb's copy keeps in-frame clones and lacks some. The sample shows some 25,000 clones, around 88% of them seen only once. Sequencing was performed on peripheral blood mononuclear cells, taken before any cancer treatment. These receptors all come from a woman between 40 and 69 years old with stage III lung adenocarcinoma.

Comment on this clone: The junction differs from germline at one of its ends, possibly a read error. The rearrangement joins TRBV7-2 to TRBJ2-2; 8 bases are shared with TRBD1. Germline values: CDR1 SGHTA, CDR2 FQGNSA. CDR3 length: 13 residues. The CDR3 loop is CASSHRTGRELFF. CDR3 in DNA: TGCGCCAGCAGCCACCGGACAGGGAGGGAGCTGTTTTTT.

This chain connects TRBV27 to TRBJ2-7; D is possibly TRBD1 (6 bases). V was shortened by 6 bases and J by 4 bases, with 22 bases between the two germline ends. This CDR3 is 16 amino acids long. Germline V lookup: CDR1 MNHEY, CDR2 SMNVEV (reference sequence). Here the CDR3 reads CASRTITKGELYEQYF. CDR3 nucleotides: TGTGCCAGCAGGACAATCACGAAGGGGGAGTTGTACGAGCAGTACTTC.

The genes are TRBV6-1 and TRBJ2-5; 9 positions match TRBD1. CDR3 length: 13 residues. The V segment lost 6 bases and the J segment 5 bases; nucleotides outside the gene matches: 4. Germline-derived CDR1 and CDR2 are MNHNS and SASEGT. The CDR3 region is CASSRDRDETQYF. Written as DNA, the CDR3 is TGTGCCAGCAGCCGGGACAGGGACGAGACCCAGTACTTC.

This rearrangement joins TRBV5-1 to TRBJ1-1; 7 nucleotides align to TRBD1. J was trimmed by 4 bases and V by 3 bases; bases with no gene match: 9. CDR1 is SGHRS, CDR2 YFSETQ, per germline. This CDR3 has 15 amino acids. CDR3 DNA: TGCGCCAGCAGCTCGGGCGGACAGGCCGGCACTGAAGCTTTCTTT. Protein: CASSSGGQAGTEAFF.

The V and J genes are TRBV10-3 and TRBJ2-3; TRBD2 is a possible D gene (6 bases). Trimming removed 3 bases at V and 0 bases at J, with 16 bases between. The germline gives CDR1 ENHRY, CDR2 SYGVKD. This CDR3 region has 17 residues. DNA for the CDR3: TGTGCCATCAGTGACCTCATTAGGGCGGGGAGCACAGATACGCAGTATTTT. This sequence encodes CAISDLIRAGSTDTQYF.

V usage is TRBV6-1 and J usage is TRBJ1-4; maybe TRBD1 (5 bases). Germline CDR1 MNHNS, CDR2 SASEGT. The CDR3 is 12 amino acids. Trimming took off 4 bases at V and 5 bases at J, with 5 bases between the two ends. The CDR3 bases are TGTGCCAGCAGTGGACAGAATGAAAAACTGTTTTTT. Protein sequence: CASSGQNEKLFF.

The rearrangement links TRBV19 to TRBJ2-3, with D unclear. Trimming took 3 bases from V and 11 from J, leaving 12 bases between them. Germline-derived CDR1 and CDR2 are LNHDA and SQIVND (reference sequence). This CDR3 has 12 residues. The CDR3 sequence is CASSIAQEGQYF. The CDR3 DNA is TGTGCCAGTAGTATTGCCCAGGAAGGGCAGTATTTT.